This T cell receptor beta chain was observed in a study of persistence of HIV-infected CD4 T cells. The libraries were made with immunoSEQ version 4 in survey mode. TCRdb's table, derived via immunoSEQ multiplex PCR, lists solely in-frame clones and lacks some. This table holds approximately 20,000 clones, 75% to 80% found once. Lysates of CMV-infected fibroblasts at 10 ug/mL stimulated these cells. Sorting of responding CD4+ T cells relied on upregulated CD40 ligand together with CD69. Undetectable plasma HIV-1 RNA below 50 copies/mL lasted at least 4 years. This CDR3 contains 15 residues. The J segment lost 7 bases and the V segment lost 6 bases, leaving 12 bases of the junction unmatched. Germline loops: CDR1 SNHLY, CDR2 FYNNEI. Of note for this clone: Its antigen is undetermined.

This chain joins TRBV2 and TRBJ1-2, with 9 bases lining up with TRBD1. The receptor was isolated from an adult man with HIV who was CMV-seropositive. The sample in question was CD4+ T cells sorted from PBMCs after 18-hour stimulation, obtained from a patient who received antiretroviral therapy. The CDR3 region has the DNA TGTGCCAGCAGAAGCGGGACAGGGAGAGGGGTTGGCTACACCTTC. Its protein product is CASRSGTGRGVGYTF.